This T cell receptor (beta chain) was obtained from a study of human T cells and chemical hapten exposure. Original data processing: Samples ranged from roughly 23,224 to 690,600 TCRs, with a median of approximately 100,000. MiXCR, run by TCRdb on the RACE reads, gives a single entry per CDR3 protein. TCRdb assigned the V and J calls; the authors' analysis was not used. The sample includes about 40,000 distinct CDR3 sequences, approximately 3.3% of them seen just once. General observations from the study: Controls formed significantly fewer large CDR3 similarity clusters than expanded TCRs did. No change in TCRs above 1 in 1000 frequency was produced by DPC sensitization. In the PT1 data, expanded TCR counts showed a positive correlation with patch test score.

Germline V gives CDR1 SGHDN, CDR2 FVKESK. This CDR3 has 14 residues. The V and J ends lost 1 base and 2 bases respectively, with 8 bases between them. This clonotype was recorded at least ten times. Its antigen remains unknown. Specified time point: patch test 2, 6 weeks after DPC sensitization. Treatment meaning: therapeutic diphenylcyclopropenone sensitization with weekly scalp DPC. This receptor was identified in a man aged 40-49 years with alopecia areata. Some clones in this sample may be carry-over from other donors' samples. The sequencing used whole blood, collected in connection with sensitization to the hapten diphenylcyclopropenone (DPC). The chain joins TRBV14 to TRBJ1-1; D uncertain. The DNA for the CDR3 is TGTGCCAGCAGCCAAGTTCGGGGAAACACTGAAGCTTTCTTT. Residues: CASSQVRGNTEAFF.